Shown below are 28 T cell receptor beta chains from a single sample sequenced in a study of glioma-infiltrating T cells. Amplification of TCR alpha and beta CDR3 regions from RNA used iRepertoire nested multiplex PCR. A single record per CDR3 protein comes from TCRdb applying MiXCR to the multiplex PCR reads. The data contain about 190,000 distinct CDR3 sequences, approximately 30% of them singletons. The source material was glioma tissue, nonneoplastic brain tissue, or PBMCs (not recorded which). These receptors were taken from a human donor with low-grade glioma or glioblastoma, undergoing nonglioma brain surgery, or in good health (not recorded which).

This clonotype was recorded at least ten times. The genes are TRBV6-1 and TRBJ2-3; 9 bases line up with TRBD1. V was clipped by 10 bases and J by 2 bases; unmatched bases: 13. The CDR3 spans 16 residues. Germline CDR1 and CDR2: MNHNS and SASEGT. The CDR3 is CANRALWTGVTDTQYF. In DNA form, the CDR3 reads TGTGCCAACAGGGCCTTATGGACAGGGGTCACAGATACGCAGTATTTT.

The rearrangement links TRBV5-6 to TRBJ2-7, with D uncertain. Germline V CDR1 and CDR2: SGHDT, YYEEEE. CDR3 size: 14 residues. Trimming took 2 bases from V and 3 from J, leaving 12 bases between them. DNA for the CDR3: TGTGCCAGCAGCTTCCTCGGATCTAACTACGAGCAGTACTTC. Translating gives CASSFLGSNYEQYF.

This chain connects TRBV2 to TRBJ2-1; 8 bases are shared with TRBD2. Germline CDR1 is SNHLY and CDR2 is FYNNEI. V trimming: 3 bases; J trimming: 10 bases; junction bases outside the gene matches: 11. There are 15 residues in the CDR3. The CDR3 loop reads CASSEMGLVEYEQFF. The CDR3 region has the DNA TGTGCCAGCAGTGAGATGGGACTAGTTGAATACGAGCAGTTCTTC. Combining the CDR3 with reference TRBV2 and TRBJ2-1 gives the whole variable domain EPEVTQTPSHQVTQMGQEVILRCVPISNHLYFYWYRQILGQKVEFLVSFYNNEISEKSEIFDDQFSVERPDGSNFTLKIRSTKLEDSAMYFCASSEMGLVEYEQFFGPGTRLTVL.

For this clonotype: This may be a read error: a much more frequent sequence differs by one nucleotide. This CDR3 is CASRYPGNQPRHF. In nucleotides, the CDR3 is TGTGCCAGCAGATACCCAGGCAATCAGCCCCGGCATTTT. The chain carries TRBV12-3 or TRBV12-4 and TRBJ1-5; D is uncertain. The length of the CDR3 is 13 residues.

The table lists this clonotype with many counts. The V call is TRBV19, the J call TRBJ1-1, with D tentatively TRBD1 (5 bases). The CDR3 is 14 amino acids. Per the germline V gene, CDR1 is LNHDA and CDR2 is SQIVND (reference sequence). Between the trimmed V and J ends, which lost 7 bases and 4 bases, there was a span of 16 bases. The CDR3 DNA reads as TGTGCCAGTACCGTGGGGGGGATGAGCACTGAAGCTTTCTTT. Its protein is CASTVGGMSTEAFF.

This clonotype was seen repeatedly, ten times or more. The J gene is TRBJ1-2, the V gene TRBV19; possible D gene TRBD1, 5 bases. CDR3 size: 12 residues. With 7 bases removed from V and 2 bases from J, the gap between germline ends came to 8 bases. The germline CDR1 and CDR2 sequences are LNHDA and SQIVND (reference sequence). The DNA for the CDR3 is TGTGCCAGTAAGGCAGGGAACTATGGCTACACCTTC. It translates to CASKAGNYGYTF.

This clonotype came up many times. V is TRBV6-1 and J is TRBJ2-3; 8 bases match TRBD1. The CDR3 runs to 14 residues. Unmatched junction bases numbered 3, after V lost 5 bases and J lost 2 bases. The germline gives CDR1 MNHNS, CDR2 SASEGT. The CDR3 DNA sequence: TGTGCCAGCAGTTCAGGGGGCCCCACAGATACGCAGTATTTT. Amino acid sequence: CASSSGGPTDTQYF.

A word on this clonotype: A read error is possible here, since a much larger clone lies one base away. V usage is TRBV28 and J usage is TRBJ1-5; D is unresolved. Germline CDR1 reads MDHEN; CDR2 reads SYDVKM. The CDR3 covers 13 residues. Here the CDR3 DNA reads TGTGCCAGCAGAAAGAGTAGCAATCAGCCCAAGCATTTT. It encodes CASRKSSNQPKHF.

Note on this clonotype: A junction end diverges from the germline sequence, so it may reflect a read error. This sequence joins TRBV29-1 and TRBJ1-1; the D gene is possibly TRBD1 (6 bases). CDR3 length equals 13 residues. Germline values: CDR1 SQVTM, CDR2 ANQGSEA. This chain's CDR3 is CSVVGQTNIEAFF. The CDR3 nucleotides read TGCAGCGTCGTAGGACAGACGAACATTGAAGCTTTCTTT.

This clonotype was seen many times. The gene calls are TRBV19 and TRBJ1-5; D is undetermined. V was clipped by 5 bases and J by 3 bases, with 11 bases between them. The V gene's germline CDR1 is LNHDA and CDR2 SQIVND (reference sequence). The CDR3 sequence is 14 residues long. The DNA of the CDR3 is TGTGCCAGTAGTGCCGACTTCTCCAATCAGCCCCAGCATTTT. Translation: CASSADFSNQPQHF.

This clonotype was found many times. The chain links TRBV28 to TRBJ2-5; 10 bases map to TRBD1. CDR1 is MDHEN and CDR2 is SYDVKM in the germline V gene. J was trimmed by 2 bases and V by 3 bases; bases with no gene match: 9. This CDR3 region has 17 residues. CDR3 residues: CASSFSGQGLGQETQYF. The CDR3 region has the DNA TGTGCCAGCAGTTTCTCGGGACAGGGGCTCGGGCAAGAGACCCAGTACTTC.

The gene calls are TRBV12-3 or TRBV12-4 and TRBJ2-7; TRBD1 agrees at 9 bases. The CDR3 spans 14 residues. The J segment lost 3 bases and the V segment lost 6 bases, leaving 6 bases of the junction unmatched. The CDR3 DNA follows: TGTGCCAGCAGCTGGGGACAGGGAGTCTACGAGCAGTACTTC. This translates into CASSWGQGVYEQYF.

Remarks on this clonotype: One end of the junction is discordant with germline, which a read error may explain. V is TRBV7-3 and J is TRBJ2-3; 9 nucleotides agree with TRBD2. The germline V gene encodes CDR1 SGHTA and CDR2 FQGTGA. The CDR3 covers 16 residues. CDR3 region: CASSISSGTSTDKQYF. The CDR3 nucleotides are TGTGCCAGCAGCATTTCTAGCGGGACTAGCACAGATAAGCAGTATTTT.

This chain joins TRBV5-1 and TRBJ1-1; no reliable D call. Trimming took 0 bases from V and 0 from J, leaving 9 bases between them. This CDR3 region has 15 residues. The germline gives CDR1 SGHRS, CDR2 YFSETQ. For the CDR3, the DNA is TGCGCCAGCAGCTTGGGGTCAGAGCTGAACACTGAAGCTTTCTTT. The encoded protein is CASSLGSELNTEAFF.

Concerning this clonotype: Mismatch with germline at one junction end may stem from a read error. The CDR3 region has the DNA TGCGCCAGCAGTTATGAGGGTCAGGACTACAATGAGAAGTTCTTC. It specifies CASSYEGQDYNEKFF. V usage is TRBV5-1 and J usage is TRBJ2-1; D may be TRBD2 (6 bases). Germline CDR1 reads SGHRS; CDR2 reads YFSETQ. There are 15 residues in the CDR3.

In its sample, this clonotype was seen a few times. This may stem from a read error, because a much larger clone lies one nucleotide away. The chain links TRBV20-1 to TRBJ2-1; D is possibly TRBD1 (6 bases). Per germline, CDR1 DFQATT and CDR2 SNEGSKA (reference sequence). Trimming stripped 5 bases from V and 10 bases from J, with 12 bases between. There are 11 residues in the CDR3. CDR3 residues: CSAAQGNEQFF. As DNA, the CDR3 is TGCAGTGCTGCGCAGGGGAACGAGCAGTTCTTC.

V usage is TRBV7-3 and J usage is TRBJ2-6; D is perhaps TRBD1 (5 bases). The ends were cut back, 4 bases at V and 4 bases at J, with 8 bases in the middle. This CDR3 has 14 residues. Germline lookup yields CDR1 SGHTA and CDR2 FQGTGA. The DNA of the CDR3 is TGTGCCAGCAGCTCCCCAGGGGGGGCCAACGTCCTGACTTTC. As protein: CASSSPGGANVLTF.

This clonotype was counted at least ten times. This sequence joins TRBV7-9 and TRBJ2-5, with TRBD1 matching over 8 bases. Per the germline V gene, CDR1 is SEHNR and CDR2 is FQNEAQ (reference sequence). The CDR3 runs 17 residues. V lost 1 base and J lost 4; bases outside the gene matches: 11. This CDR3 is CASSLGYGQGSSETQYF. CDR3 in DNA: TGTGCCAGCAGCTTAGGGTATGGACAGGGTTCCTCAGAGACCCAGTACTTC.

The chain recombines TRBV20-1 with TRBJ2-6; D gene uncertain. Trimming cost V 3 bases and J 2 bases, with 17 bases left between them. The CDR3 loop spans 17 amino acids. The germline CDR1 and CDR2 sequences are DFQATT and SNEGSKA (reference sequence). The CDR3 region has the DNA TGCAGTGCTAGCTCTGTGCCCCCGGGCCCTGGGGCCAACGTCCTGACTTTC. Protein sequence: CSASSVPPGPGANVLTF.

This clonotype was seen only once. Sequence at one end of the junction differs from germline and may be a read error. CDR3 in amino acids: CASSLDSNHPQHF. The CDR3, as DNA: TGTGCCAGCAGCCTGGACAGCAATCATCCCCAGCATTTT. The chain carries TRBV7-3 and TRBJ1-5, with D perhaps matching TRBD1 (6 bases). CDR1 is SGHTA, CDR2 FQGTGA, per germline. The length of the CDR3 is 13 residues.

This clonotype was observed at least ten times. The gene calls are TRBV20-1 and TRBJ1-2; 12 nucleotides line up with TRBD1. Per the germline V gene, CDR1 is DFQATT and CDR2 is SNEGSKA (reference sequence). Unmatched junction bases numbered 7, after V lost 5 bases and J lost 3 bases. The CDR3 spans 15 residues. As DNA, the CDR3 is TGCAGTGCTTTCCGGGACAGGGGGCCTTACTATGGCTACACCTTC. Protein sequence: CSAFRDRGPYYGYTF.

The chain links TRBV7-2 to TRBJ2-5; the D gene is possibly TRBD1 (7 bases). The CDR3 consists of 16 residues. Per germline, CDR1 SGHTA and CDR2 FQGNSA. Trimming cost V 0 bases and J 5 bases, with 16 bases left between them. CDR3 amino acids: CASSLAEGAGQETQYF. CDR3 nucleotide sequence: TGTGCCAGCAGCTTAGCGGAGGGGGCAGGGCAGGAGACCCAGTACTTC.

In DNA form, the CDR3 reads TGTGCCTGGAGTGGGGGACAGGGGTTTGGCACTGAAGCTTTCTTT. Its translation is CAWSGGQGFGTEAFF. This chain joins TRBV30 and TRBJ1-1; TRBD1 aligns across 10 bases. The V gene end was trimmed by 1 base and the J gene end by 4 bases; junction bases not matched to a gene: 6. The germline V gene encodes CDR1 GTSNPN and CDR2 SVGIG (reference sequence). CDR3 length: 15 residues.

In this sample, this clonotype turned up many times. The rearrangement uses TRBV28 and TRBJ1-1; no firm D call. Germline V gives CDR1 MDHEN, CDR2 SYDVKM. The length of the CDR3 is 14 residues. Trimming stripped 6 bases from V and 0 bases from J, with 11 bases between. In DNA, the CDR3 is TGTGCCAGCAGCCCCGCCAGCTTGAACACTGAAGCTTTCTTT. Translation: CASSPASLNTEAFF.

Comments on this clonotype: This may arise from a read error, as a much more abundant clone is one base away. The CDR3 is CSATAGGWTYEQYF. The CDR3 nucleotides read TGCAGTGCTACAGCGGGAGGGTGGACCTACGAGCAGTACTTC. The V and J genes are TRBV20-1 and TRBJ2-7, with 10 bases that match TRBD2. The J segment lost 2 bases and the V segment lost 4 bases, leaving 5 bases of the junction unmatched. The CDR3 runs 14 residues. CDR1 is DFQATT, CDR2 SNEGSKA, per germline (reference sequence).

This clonotype occurred many times. The chain couples TRBV19 to TRBJ1-2, with 8 nucleotides matching TRBD1. Germline V CDR1 and CDR2: LNHDA, SQIVND (reference sequence). The CDR3 runs to 14 residues. Germline trimming cut 3 bases from V and 4 bases from J; bases unmatched to any gene: 4. CDR3 in amino acids: CASSITGTGYGYTF. The CDR3 DNA follows: TGTGCCAGTAGTATTACCGGGACAGGCTATGGCTACACCTTC.

In its sample, this clonotype was seen many times. This chain connects TRBV6-2 or TRBV6-3 to TRBJ2-7; 8 positions match TRBD1. The CDR3 has 15 residues. Germline-derived CDR1 and CDR2 are MNHEY and SVGEGT. Trimming at V came to 1 base and at J to 5 bases, leaving 7 bases not matched to a gene. CDR3 nucleotide sequence: TGTGCCAGCAGTTACTTGGCCCGACAGGGGAACGAGCAGTACTTC. This sequence encodes CASSYLARQGNEQYF.

This clonotype showed up many times. The V and J genes are TRBV19 and TRBJ1-5, with unresolved D. CDR1 and CDR2 from the germline V gene are LNHDA and SQIVND (reference sequence). V lost 1 base, J lost 5 bases, and 6 bases lay in between. The CDR3 runs to 13 residues. This chain's CDR3 is CASSIGPYQPQHF. The CDR3 DNA reads as TGTGCCAGTAGTATAGGACCTTATCAGCCCCAGCATTTT.